This TCR beta chain is from a study of blood T cell repertoires in COVID-19. Study in general: Specimens from acute and convalescent COVID-19 originated in the United States, Italy and Spain. T cells, B-cell-depleted T cells, or PBMCs supplied cDNA or gDNA.

Germline V gives CDR1 MDHEN, CDR2 SYDVKM. The CDR3 length is 18 residues. The V gene end was trimmed by 3 bases and the J gene end by 4 bases; junction bases not matched to a gene: 17. The authors' processing: Estimation of nucleated cell counts was performed using reference gene primer amplification. Assay: immunoSEQ multiplex PCR; the TCRdb copy retains only in-frame clones and omits some. That table gives V, J and clone size, and the DNA gave D and trimming. The profile shows 150,000 to 200,000 clones, roughly 87% of them singletons. V usage is TRBV28 and J usage is TRBJ1-1; 7 nucleotides match TRBD1. The clonotype comes from a human donor in a cohort sampled during active COVID-19. Sequencing was done on a sample of peripheral blood. CDR3 nucleotide sequence: TGTGCCAGCAGTTTTCTTTACTCTTCAAGGGGGCTGGGCACTGAAGCTTTCTTT. Amino acid sequence: CASSFLYSSRGLGTEAFF.